This is a list of T cell receptor beta chains from one sample in a study of T cells after yellow fever vaccination. TCRdb called the 5' RACE reads again in MiXCR, with one record for every CDR3 protein. The sample carries approximately 300,000 distinct CDR3 sequences, 10% to 15% recorded once. Sequenced material: CD4+ T cells sorted from PBMCs, taken 45 days after the yellow fever booster vaccination. The receptors derive from a man aged 25-40 years who received the YFV17D yellow fever vaccine. Both conserved end residues are part of each CDR3. D genes are given only for firm matches. Clone size is given for some rows only: seen once, a few or many times, or a class if the clone is expanded.

clone_size	j_call	d_call	cdr3_length	v_call	cdr3_aa	cdr3_nt
NA	TRBJ2-7	TRBD2	16	TRBV20-1	CSARDLAASRPYEQYF	TGCAGTGCTAGAGATCTAGCGGCAAGCCGGCCCTACGAGCAGTACTTC
NA	TRBJ2-5	NA	13	TRBV7-9	CASSRRSSETQYF	TGTGCCAGCAGCAGACGCAGCTCAGAGACCCAGTACTTC
NA	TRBJ2-7	NA	14	TRBV20-1	CSARGELTSYEQYF	TGCAGTGCTAGGGGTGAACTTACCTCCTACGAGCAGTACTTC
many	TRBJ2-1	NA	11	TRBV12-3/TRBV12-4	CASSYRNEQFF	TGTGCCAGCAGTTATAGGAATGAGCAGTTCTTC
NA	TRBJ2-1	TRBD2	18	TRBV7-6	CASSTTSGRPNSYNEQFF	TGTGCCAGCAGCACCACTAGCGGGAGGCCGAACTCCTACAATGAGCAGTTCTTC
few	TRBJ2-5	TRBD1	16	TRBV6-1	CASKNNRGPEGETQYF	TGTGCCAGCAAAAATAACAGGGGGCCGGAGGGGGAGACCCAGTACTTC
few	TRBJ2-5	NA	13	TRBV6-6	CASSSAGRETQYF	TGTGCCAGCAGTTCCGCGGGTAGGGAGACCCAGTACTTC
many	TRBJ2-3	TRBD2	17	TRBV6-2/TRBV6-3	CASSYLGLAAHTDTQYF	TGTGCCAGCAGTTACCTCGGACTAGCGGCGCATACAGATACGCAGTATTTT
NA	TRBJ1-1	NA	13	TRBV4-3	CASSQEGSAEAFF	TGCGCCAGCAGCCAGGAGGGGTCCGCTGAAGCTTTCTTT
NA	TRBJ2-2	NA	13	TRBV4-3	CASSQASGGELFF	TGCGCCAGCAGCCAAGCCTCAGGGGGGGAGCTGTTTTTT
few	TRBJ1-5	NA	13	TRBV29-1	CSVTWGRDQPQHF	TGCAGCGTTACGTGGGGCAGAGATCAGCCCCAGCATTTT
NA	TRBJ2-7	TRBD2	14	TRBV6-1	CASRGSWTRVEQYF	TGTGCCAGCCGTGGGAGTTGGACTAGGGTCGAGCAGTACTTC
few	TRBJ2-2	NA	14	TRBV7-9	CASSPLRSTGELFF	TGTGCCAGCAGCCCACTGCGGAGCACCGGGGAGCTGTTTTTT
NA	TRBJ2-3	NA	15	TRBV7-2	CASMAGRGFTDTQYF	TGTGCCAGCATGGCCGGTAGGGGCTTTACAGATACGCAGTATTTT
NA	TRBJ2-7	TRBD2	15	TRBV7-2	CASSLTSGRGHEQYF	TGTGCCAGCAGCTTGACTAGCGGGAGGGGACACGAGCAGTACTTC
few	TRBJ1-2	TRBD1	14	TRBV20-1	CSARLDRGLGGYTF	TGCAGTGCTAGGTTGGACAGGGGGCTCGGTGGCTACACCTTC
many	TRBJ2-7	TRBD2	14	TRBV7-2	CASSPGLAGVEQYF	TGTGCCAGCAGCCCAGGCCTAGCGGGAGTCGAGCAGTACTTC
NA	TRBJ2-2	NA	14	TRBV24-1	CATSDFNGPGELFF	TGTGCCACCAGTGATTTCAACGGTCCCGGGGAGCTGTTTTTT
NA	TRBJ1-2	NA	14	TRBV3-1	CASSQELGTSGYTF	TGTGCCAGCAGCCAAGAGTTAGGGACAAGTGGCTACACCTTC
few	TRBJ1-1	NA	13	TRBV12-3/TRBV12-4	CASSFDRHTEAFF	TGTGCCAGCAGTTTCGACAGGCACACTGAAGCTTTCTTT
few	TRBJ2-7	TRBD1	14	TRBV28	CASSLWDRVYEQYF	TGTGCCAGCAGTTTATGGGACAGGGTCTACGAGCAGTACTTC
many	TRBJ2-7	NA	11	TRBV29-1	CSVLRGYEQYF	TGCAGCGTCTTGCGGGGCTACGAGCAGTACTTC
few	TRBJ2-2	NA	14	TRBV7-2	CASSFAPNTGELFF	TGTGCCAGCAGCTTCGCCCCGAACACCGGGGAGCTGTTTTTT
few	TRBJ2-2	NA	14	TRBV13	CASSFLRGTGELFF	TGTGCCAGCAGCTTCCTCAGGGGAACCGGGGAGCTGTTTTTT
few	TRBJ2-7	NA	14	TRBV7-2	CASSLATESYEQYF	TGTGCCAGCAGCTTAGCAACAGAATCCTACGAGCAGTACTTC
NA	TRBJ2-5	NA	12	TRBV20-1	CSASWRGETQYF	TGCAGTGCTAGTTGGCGCGGAGAGACCCAGTACTTC
few	TRBJ2-5	TRBD2	15	TRBV2	CASIRKTSGRETQYF	TGTGCCAGCATTAGGAAGACTAGCGGGAGGGAGACCCAGTACTTC
few	TRBJ1-5	NA	13	TRBV25-1	CASSQVGNQPQHF	TGTGCCAGCAGTCAGGTCGGCAATCAGCCCCAGCATTTT
many	TRBJ2-2	TRBD1	17	TRBV20-1	CSARRTGQRANTGELFF	TGCAGTGCTAGACGGACGGGACAGCGAGCGAACACCGGGGAGCTGTTTTTT
few	TRBJ2-7	NA	15	TRBV20-1	CSAPPAGQTNYEQYF	TGCAGTGCCCCCCCGGCGGGACAGACTAACTACGAGCAGTACTTC
many	TRBJ1-2	NA	11	TRBV2	CASSDSYGYTF	TGTGCCAGCAGTGACAGCTATGGCTACACCTTC
NA	TRBJ2-2	NA	16	TRBV18	CASSPASRVNTGELFF	TGTGCCAGCTCACCGGCGTCCCGAGTGAACACCGGGGAGCTGTTTTTT
few	TRBJ2-2	NA	13	TRBV12-3/TRBV12-4	CASRYAGTGELFF	TGTGCCAGCAGATACGCAGGCACCGGGGAGCTGTTTTTT
few	TRBJ2-7	NA	16	TRBV30	CAWKTSSGTYTYEQYF	TGTGCCTGGAAAACGTCGTCCGGGACTTATACCTACGAGCAGTACTTC
few	TRBJ2-5	NA	13	TRBV20-1	CSATQTPGETQYF	TGCAGTGCAACTCAGACGCCGGGAGAGACCCAGTACTTC
NA	TRBJ1-5	NA	14	TRBV7-8	CASSHSRGNQPQHF	TGTGCCAGCAGCCACTCCCGGGGGAATCAGCCCCAGCATTTT
few	TRBJ2-2	NA	16	TRBV3-1	CASSRTGTLNTGELFF	TGTGCCAGCAGCCGGACCGGGACTTTGAACACCGGGGAGCTGTTTTTT
few	TRBJ1-2	TRBD1	13	TRBV25-1	CASSEGTGDGYTF	TGTGCCAGCAGTGAGGGGACAGGGGACGGCTACACCTTC
NA	TRBJ1-5	NA	13	TRBV6-2/TRBV6-3	CASSYFERQPQHF	TGTGCCAGCAGTTACTTCGAACGCCAGCCCCAGCATTTT
NA	TRBJ2-1	TRBD2	15	TRBV12-3/TRBV12-4	CASSWGLAGAGEQFF	TGTGCCAGCAGCTGGGGACTAGCGGGAGCCGGTGAGCAGTTCTTC
few	TRBJ2-3	NA	15	TRBV9	CASSVLGQFTDTQYF	TGTGCCAGCAGCGTCCTCGGACAGTTCACAGATACGCAGTATTTT
NA	TRBJ2-5	TRBD2	15	TRBV3-1	CASSQMGTKSETQYF	TGTGCCAGCAGCCAGATGGGGACTAAGTCGGAGACCCAGTACTTC
many	TRBJ2-1	NA	15	TRBV9	CASSVDASRVPEQFF	TGTGCCAGCAGCGTAGACGCCTCCCGGGTTCCTGAGCAGTTCTTC
NA	TRBJ2-7	TRBD1	14	TRBV12-3/TRBV12-4	CASSLVGQIYEQYF	TGTGCCAGCAGTTTGGTGGGACAGATCTACGAGCAGTACTTC
few	TRBJ2-3	NA	12	TRBV7-8	CASKQGTDTQYF	TGTGCCAGCAAGCAGGGCACAGATACGCAGTATTTT
once	TRBJ1-2	NA	12	TRBV20-1	CSARYPGYGYTF	TGCAGTGCTAGATATCCGGGCTATGGCTACACCTTC
few	TRBJ2-7	NA	14	TRBV3-1	CASSHGEDSYEQYF	TGTGCCAGCAGCCACGGAGAGGACTCCTACGAGCAGTACTTC
few	TRBJ2-4	NA	12	TRBV7-8	CASSLAQNIQYF	TGTGCCAGCAGCTTAGCGCAAAACATTCAGTACTTC
few	TRBJ2-2	NA	12	TRBV6-5	CASSPWTGELFF	TGTGCCAGCAGCCCCTGGACCGGGGAGCTGTTTTTT
NA	TRBJ2-7	NA	14	TRBV7-2	CASSLVPTDYEQYF	TGTGCCAGCAGCTTAGTCCCTACCGATTACGAGCAGTACTTC
few	TRBJ2-6	NA	19	TRBV18	CASSPLSMGSGSGANVLTF	TGTGCCAGCTCACCATTGTCTATGGGAAGCGGCTCTGGGGCCAACGTCCTGACTTTC
few	TRBJ2-2	NA	15	TRBV20-1	CSARVPALNTGELFF	TGCAGTGCTAGAGTCCCAGCCCTGAACACCGGGGAGCTGTTTTTT
NA	TRBJ2-2	TRBD1	12	TRBV6-6	CASRTGEGELFF	TGTGCCAGCAGAACAGGGGAGGGGGAGCTGTTTTTT